This T cell receptor beta chain was observed in a study of neurological immune-mediated disorders (dated by TCRdb to the late 2010s). Notes on the research overall: Among the approximately 35 multiple sclerosis patients, relapsing-remitting MS accounted for about 31 and secondary progressive MS accounted for 3. The cohort was made up of about 65 subjects, consisting of some 14 HAM/TSP patients, about 34 multiple sclerosis patients and 20 or so healthy controls. Longitudinal samples, technical triplicates and paired sorted CD4+ and CD8+ T-cell subsets, alongside PBMC samples, were included among the approximately 110 TCR-beta libraries. Peripheral blood TCR-beta repertoires from patients with HTLV-I-associated myelopathy (HAM/TSP), patients with multiple sclerosis, and healthy controls were compared in the study using UMI-based sequencing.

For unsorted PBMC libraries, 2 million PBMCs were used after storage in RNAlater at -80 degrees C until RNA extraction. Multiple sclerosis patients were enrolled in a US clinical protocol evaluating disease progression by magnetic resonance imaging. Peripheral blood underwent Ficoll-Hypaque density gradient centrifugation to isolate PBMCs, which were then cryopreserved in liquid nitrogen. The CDR3 covers 16 residues, taking in both the cysteine and the phenylalanine. Only the CDR3 portion is preserved as DNA: 48 bases, with reading frame beginning at the first base. Based on the germline V gene (reference sequence), the CDR1 and CDR2 sequences are DFQATT and SNEGSKA. V was cut back by 5 bases and J by 0 bases, leaving a gap of 20 bases between them. The research as a whole found: The MS cluster was not associated with any clinical or MRI features, and the authors stated that larger cohorts are needed. In phylogenetic analysis, the repertoires of 18 of 34 MS patients grouped into a cluster of related CDR3 sequences, which suggests a possible signature at the repertoire level. TCR clonal expansion was highest in HAM/TSP patients and lowest in MS patients, with MS patients falling below even healthy controls. No identical CDR3 amino acid sequences were found to be shared among expanded clones across subjects, suggesting that TCR-beta repertoires were private in all groups.

There are many counts of this clonotype. Its antigen is still unknown. One base away there is no much larger clone; base qualities are not given. cDNA synthesis used template-switch 5'RACE with a primer carrying a 10-nucleotide random unique molecular identifier tagging each TCR transcript. Over 180 million TCR-beta sequences, covering 15-18 subjects, were produced in each sequencing run. The RNeasy kit was used to extract total RNA. Using the KAPA Real-time Library Amplification kit, TCR-beta VDJ regions were amplified with primers for the TCR constant region and the 5'RACE anchor. Sample indexes and Illumina adaptors were added in a first PCR, and a second PCR then increased library yield. After purification with Ampure beads, the TCR product of roughly 650 bp was size-selected on a 2% E-gel SizeSelection system. Library quality was checked on a Bioanalyzer, concentration was measured with Qubit, and libraries were quantified with the Kapa Library Quantification kit before pooling. Libraries were sequenced paired-end 2 x 150 bp on an Illumina HiSeq 2500. To increase sequence diversity, roughly 23-30% phiX was spiked into each library pool. On the authors' methods: The quality-filtered reads were processed with the UMI-based MiGEC pipeline, whose error correction step removed more than 85% of the raw TCR sequences. VDJ genes were aligned to IMGT germline references, and each clonotype was defined by a unique CDR3 amino acid sequence together with V-J genes. Clonal expansion, Shannon diversity and CDR3 relatedness (CalcPairwiseDistances, ClusterSamples) were evaluated with VDJtools, and phylogenetic trees were built with CLCbio workbench. Using coefficient-of-variation modelling across technical triplicates, the study counted a clone as expanded if it had at least 8 unique UMIs. The public reads were reprocessed in TCRdb via fastp at Q25 and MiXCR, keeping in-frame beta chains. Here each entry gathers all rows of one CDR3 protein and keeps the most common genes and DNA. These V and J calls rely on TCRdb rather than the paper's analysis. The sample data list about 70,000 distinct CDR3 sequences, and 2.5% to 4% of these were observed just once. Of the sample, about 5.5% falls within the top ten clones.

Recombination connected TRBV20-1 to TRBJ2-7; the D gene assignment is ambiguous. Sequencing was done on a sample of PBMCs. The TCR was taken from a woman aged 45 to 65 with multiple sclerosis. Read as DNA, the sequence is TGCAGTGCTCAGCCTAGTGGGCGCATCAGCTCCTACGAGCAGTACTTC. This is translated as CSAQPSGRISSYEQYF.